The TCR beta chain under discussion was sequenced for a study of spatial heterogeneity in lung cancer. Study context: Beta-chain sequences consistently outnumbered alpha-chain sequences in detection.

Regarding the study as a whole: Ubiquitous expanded tumor TCRs were seen in blood more at resection than at follow-up.

One entry per CDR3 protein, called by TCRdb with MiXCR from the 5' RACE reads. The table shows some 41,000 distinct CDR3 sequences, with 6.8% occurring only once. Per the germline V gene, CDR1 is MNHEY and CDR2 is SVGEGT. CDR3 length: 14 amino acids. V was clipped by 6 bases and J by 7 bases; unmatched bases: 10. As for time point: sample taken at primary tumor resection. Patients with untreated early-stage non-small cell lung cancer, numbering around 71, were the donors. Unsorted samples of tumor, nontumor lung or frozen PBMC had their whole RNA sequenced. This clonotype was counted a few times. Its specificity is unknown.

This specimen was PBMCs, taken at surgery. V usage is TRBV6-2 or TRBV6-3 and J usage is TRBJ2-5; 8 bases map to TRBD1. This TCR was sampled from a female donor with early-stage non-small cell lung cancer. The CDR3 is CASSDRGAHRTQYF. In DNA, the CDR3 is TGTGCCAGCAGCGACAGGGGCGCACATAGGACCCAGTACTTC.